The next 25 T cell receptor beta chains were all read from a single sample in a study of molecular identifiers for immune sequencing clone quantification. TCRdb independently ran MiXCR on the PCR reads; one entry per CDR3 protein. The sample has 37,000 or so distinct CDR3 sequences; roughly 24% are singletons. The sequenced sample consisted of naive CD8+ T cells from blood, with Jurkat cell RNA spiked in. The sample's subset: FACS-sorted CD8+CD4-CCR7+CD45RA+ naive T cells. The receptors here all came from a human donor in good health. Some libraries in this study had Jurkat cell RNA spiked in.

This clonotype was seen a handful of times. V is TRBV5-1 and J is TRBJ2-7, with a tentative D call TRBD1 (6 bases). The V end was cut by 2 bases, the J end by 5 bases, with 11 bases between. From germline, CDR1 is SGHRS and CDR2 YFSETQ. The CDR3 has 13 residues. This CDR3 is CASSLTGSHEQYF. The CDR3 DNA reads as TGCGCCAGCAGCTTAACAGGGTCACACGAGCAGTACTTC. The full variable domain, with the rest looked up from reference TRBV5-1 and TRBJ2-7, is KAGVTQTPRYLIKTRGQQVTLSCSPISGHRSVSWYQQTPGQGLQFLFEYFSETQRNKGNFPGRFSGRQFSNSRSEMNVSTLELGDSALYLCASSLTGSHEQYFGPGTRLTVT.

Details on this clonotype: This is likely a read error, given that the CDR3 carries no conserved phenylalanine or tryptophan at its end. The chain links TRBV11-2 to TRBJ2-7, with a possible D match to TRBD1 (6 bases). Trimming cost V 1 base and J 0 bases, with 13 bases left between them. The V gene's germline CDR1 is SGHAT and CDR2 FQNNGV. This CDR3 comprises 16 residues. DNA of the CDR3: TGTGCCAGCAGCTTAGGGGGAGTGGACAGCTCCTACGAGCAGTACTCC. Its translation is CASSLGGVDSSYEQYS.

As concerns this clonotype: A much larger clone differs from this one at a single base, so this may be a read error. This chain joins TRBV30 and TRBJ1-6, with 9 bases fitting TRBD1. The CDR3 has 15 amino acids. The germline CDR1 and CDR2 sequences are GTSNPN and SVGIG (reference sequence). CDR3 sequence: CAWRIPGQGGFPLPF. The CDR3 nucleotides read TGTGCCTGGAGAATTCCGGGACAGGGCGGTTTTCCCCTCCCCTTT.

This clonotype has a count of ten or more. The chain recombines TRBV27 with TRBJ1-1; D is perhaps TRBD1 (6 bases). CDR3 size: 15 residues. The V gene lost 2 bases and the J gene lost 0 bases, with 10 bases spanning the gap. Germline CDR1 and CDR2: MNHEY and SMNVEV (reference sequence). The CDR3 protein is CASSLVGGLNTEAFF. The CDR3, as DNA: TGTGCCAGCAGTTTAGTTGGGGGCCTGAACACTGAAGCTTTCTTT.

This clonotype showed up many times. This chain uses TRBV7-6 with TRBJ2-2; 7 bases line up with TRBD1. V lost 0 bases to trimming and J lost 6 bases; unmatched junction nucleotides: 1. The germline gives CDR1 SGHVS, CDR2 FNYEAQ. CDR3 length: 14 amino acids. CDR3 sequence reads: CASSLATGSGELFF. DNA of the CDR3: TGTGCCAGCAGCTTAGCGACAGGGTCCGGGGAGCTGTTTTTT.

This clonotype appeared many times. V is TRBV12-3 or TRBV12-4 and J is TRBJ2-5; the match to TRBD2 covers 9 bases. J was trimmed by 2 bases and V by 2 bases; bases with no gene match: 6. The CDR3 is made up of 16 amino acids. CDR3 sequence (DNA): TGTGCCAGCAGTTTATTCGGTCTAGCGGGGCAAGAGACCCAGTACTTC. This gives the protein CASSLFGLAGQETQYF.

Of note for this clonotype: A much larger clone differs from this one at a single base, so this may be a read error. Given the absence of the conserved phenylalanine or tryptophan at the CDR3 end, a read error is likely. V is TRBV10-3 and J is TRBJ2-7; D call uncertain. V lost 3 bases, J lost 4 bases, and 7 bases lay in between. The CDR3 totals 12 residues. CDR1 is ENHRY, CDR2 SYGVKD, per germline. CDR3: CAISDRWYEQYL. In DNA form, the CDR3 reads TGTGCCATCAGTGATAGGTGGTACGAGCAGTACCTC.

In this sample, this clonotype turned up many times. V usage is TRBV9 and J usage is TRBJ2-1; 12 bases fit TRBD2. The V gene's germline CDR1 is SGDLS and CDR2 YYNGEE. The CDR3 contains 16 residues. The junction had 7 bases not matched to a gene; V was cut back by 0 bases and J by 9 bases. CDR3 sequence (DNA): TGTGCCAGCAGCGTAGCTCCTAGCGGGGGGGCAGGTGAGCAGTTCTTC. Translation gives CASSVAPSGGAGEQFF.

This clonotype has only a few counts. V gene TRBV29-1 combines with J gene TRBJ2-7; D possibly corresponds to TRBD1 (6 bases). CDR3 length: 14 amino acids. Deletions cut 1 base from V and 2 bases from J, with 12 bases between. Germline V CDR1 and CDR2: SQVTM, ANQGSEA. CDR3 region: CSVEVGDTTYEQYF. The CDR3 nucleotides are TGCAGCGTTGAAGTGGGGGACACTACCTACGAGCAGTACTTC.

This clonotype was seen more than once but under ten times. This sequence joins TRBV2 and TRBJ2-1; 10 bases match TRBD1. The length of the CDR3 is 18 residues. V trimming: 6 bases; J trimming: 0 bases; junction bases outside the gene matches: 11. CDR1 and CDR2 from the germline V gene are SNHLY and FYNNEI. The CDR3: CASRGTGTGDRSYNEQFF. CDR3 DNA sequence: TGTGCCAGCAGGGGTACCGGGACAGGGGACCGCTCCTACAATGAGCAGTTCTTC.

This clonotype was seen more than once but under ten times. This may be a read error: a much more frequent sequence differs by one nucleotide. The genes are TRBV4-1 and TRBJ2-3, with 9 bases lining up with TRBD1. From germline, CDR1 is MGHRA and CDR2 YSYEKL. The CDR3 contains 17 residues. CDR3 nucleotide sequence: TGCGCCAGCAGCCAGAGGGCGGGACAGGGAGGGCCAGATAGGCAGTATTTT. This translates into CASSQRAGQGGPDRQYF.

This clonotype was seen just once. One end of the junction fails to match germline, which may point to a read error. The chain employs TRBV19 and TRBJ2-1, with 7 nucleotides matching TRBD1. CDR1 is LNHDA and CDR2 is SQIVND in the germline V gene (reference sequence). The CDR3 has 13 residues. For the CDR3, the DNA is TGTGCCAGTAGCATGATCGCCGGGACAGAGCGGTTCTTC. Its translation: CASSMIAGTERFF.

About this clonotype: Sequence at one end of the junction differs from germline and may be a read error. This chain connects TRBV11-3 to TRBJ2-7; D possibly corresponds to TRBD1 (5 bases). Looked up from germline, CDR1 is SGHNT and CDR2 is YENEEA. The CDR3 sequence is 15 residues long. The CDR3 here is CARSLGVNQGYEPYF. The DNA for the CDR3 is TGTGCCCGCAGCTTAGGCGTTAACCAGGGTTACGAGCCGTACTTC. Full variable domain (remainder filled in from reference TRBV11-3 and TRBJ2-7): EAGVVQSPRYKIIEKKQPVAFWCNPISGHNTLYWYLQNLGQGPELLIRYENEEAVDDSQLPKDRFSAERLKGVDSTLKIQPAELGDSAVYLCARSLGVNQGYEPYFGPGTRLTVT.

At least ten counts were recorded for this clonotype. The rearrangement uses TRBV28 and TRBJ2-1; D ambiguous. Trimming left V 3 bases short and J 6 bases short, with 3 bases between. The V gene's germline CDR1 is MDHEN and CDR2 SYDVKM. The CDR3 is 11 amino acids. The chain's CDR3 is CASSLSNEQFF. CDR3 DNA: TGTGCCAGCAGTTTGTCCAATGAGCAGTTCTTC.

This clonotype was picked up many times. The J gene is TRBJ1-4, the V gene TRBV6-5; D unresolved. Deletions cut 2 bases from V and 0 bases from J, with 13 bases between. Germline lookup yields CDR1 MNHEY and CDR2 SVGAGI. The CDR3 has 17 residues. CDR3 nucleotide sequence: TGTGCCAGCAGTTACACCAACGTCGGTGCAACTAATGAAAAACTGTTTTTT. Its protein is CASSYTNVGATNEKLFF.

The table lists this clonotype with many counts. The J gene is TRBJ2-3, the V gene TRBV7-2, with 11 positions matching TRBD2. The germline CDR1 and CDR2 sequences are SGHTA and FQGNSA. V was pared by 0 bases and J by 5 bases, with 10 bases of the junction left unmatched. This CDR3 is 18 amino acids long. CDR3 DNA sequence: TGTGCCAGCAGCTTAGCGGTAGCGGGGGGGGCGATCGGAGATACGCAGTATTTT. As protein: CASSLAVAGGAIGDTQYF.

The genes are TRBV6-1 and TRBJ2-1, with a tentative D call TRBD2 (5 bases). The V end was cut by 3 bases, the J end by 2 bases, with 11 bases between. CDR3 length: 15 amino acids. From germline, CDR1 is MNHNS and CDR2 SASEGT. This CDR3 reads CASSEDWMPYNEQFF. In DNA, the CDR3 is TGTGCCAGCAGTGAGGACTGGATGCCCTACAATGAGCAGTTCTTC.

There are a few counts of this clonotype. The chain combines TRBV2 with TRBJ1-4; 8 bases are shared with TRBD1. CDR1 and CDR2 (germline): SNHLY, FYNNEI. The CDR3 sequence is 14 residues long. The ends lost 8 bases at V and 2 bases at J; junction bases unmatched: 4. The DNA for the CDR3 is TGTGCCAGCTTCAGGGGGCCGACTAATGAAAAACTGTTTTTT. Residues: CASFRGPTNEKLFF.

This clonotype was seen at least ten times. The chain couples TRBV7-6 to TRBJ2-3; possible D gene TRBD1, 5 bases. Germline CDR1 and CDR2: SGHVS and FNYEAQ. With 5 bases removed from V and 6 bases from J, the gap between germline ends came to 15 bases. The CDR3 is 14 residues long. The CDR3 loop is CASSLKWAGDTQYF. CDR3 coding DNA: TGTGCCAGCAGCCTAAAATGGGCAGGGGATACGCAGTATTTT.

In this sample, this clonotype turned up a few times. The chain combines TRBV6-4 with TRBJ2-1, with 8 bases lining up with TRBD2. The germline V gene has CDR1 MRHNA and CDR2 SNTAGT. The CDR3 length is 11 residues. The ends lost 8 bases at V and 15 bases at J; junction bases unmatched: 9. Written as DNA, the CDR3 is TGTGCCAGCCGAGGCGGGGGGTCATGGTTCTTC. The encoded protein is CASRGGGSWFF.

Details on this clonotype: A much larger clone lies a single base off, so this may be a read error. V usage is TRBV12-3 or TRBV12-4 and J usage is TRBJ2-7; no definite D call. This CDR3 comprises 13 residues. V gave up 6 bases and J gave up 3 bases, with 12 bases separating them. CDR3 DNA sequence: TGTGCCAGCAGCCCCGACCGCTGCTACGAGCAGTACTTC. Translation gives CASSPDRCYEQYF.

As concerns this clonotype: This may arise from a read error, as a much more abundant clone is one base away. The chain links TRBV19 to TRBJ1-1; possibly TRBD1 for D (5 bases). The germline CDR1 and CDR2 sequences are LNHDA and SQIVND (reference sequence). This CDR3 spans 14 amino acids. The CDR3 nucleotides read TGTGCCAGTAGTATAGGCGGGGGGAACACTGAAGTTTTCTTT. Its translation is CASSIGGGNTEVFF.

The chain employs TRBV5-1 and TRBJ2-7; possibly TRBD1 or TRBD2 for D (5 bases each). Trimming removed 1 base from V and 2 bases from J, with 10 bases in between. The length of the CDR3 is 14 residues. The germline V gene has CDR1 SGHRS and CDR2 YFSETQ. CDR3 in DNA: TGCGCCAGCAGCTTGCGGGGCAGCCCCTACGAGCAGTACTTC. Translating it yields CASSLRGSPYEQYF.

This clonotype was seen a handful of times. CDR3: CATLVGTGELFF. In nucleotides, the CDR3 is TGTGCCACCCTTGTGGGAACCGGGGAGCTGTTTTTT. The V gene is TRBV6-5, the J gene TRBJ2-2; D unresolved. Trimming took 10 bases from V and 5 from J, leaving 11 bases between them. Germline CDR1 reads MNHEY; CDR2 reads SVGAGI. The CDR3 has 12 residues.

This clonotype was counted ten times or more. This chain connects TRBV14 to TRBJ2-1, with D tentatively TRBD1 (7 bases). CDR3 length: 18 residues. CDR1 is SGHDN, CDR2 FVKESK, per germline. The ends were cut back, 1 base at V and 0 bases at J, with 16 bases in the middle. CDR3 sequence (DNA): TGTGCCAGCAGCCAAGTGGTCCGGCGGGACAGCTCCTACAATGAGCAGTTCTTC. Its translation is CASSQVVRRDSSYNEQFF.